This is a list of T cell receptor beta chains from one sample in a study of graft-versus-host responses after intestinal transplantation. The table came from immunoSEQ multiplex PCR; TCRdb's copy has only in-frame clones and leaves some out. The table records approximately 89,000 clones, about 93% of them present only once. Antigens of these TCRs are unknown. Sequenced here: unstimulated CD8+ T cells sorted from spleen or lymph node cells, sampled before transplant. Source of these receptors: a human donor who was the organ donor for an intestinal transplant. Each CDR3 is given with its conserved first and last residue.

V: TRBV10-3; J: TRBJ1-1; CDR3: CAISESRGGEGTEAFF
V: TRBV2; J: TRBJ1-1; CDR3: CASSEMAPGTEAFF
V: TRBV7-9; J: TRBJ2-7; CDR3: CASSLVTAGGGEQYF
V: TRBV4-1; J: TRBJ1-3; CDR3: CASSQTGAQSAKGCVSGNTIYF
V: TRBV29-1; J: TRBJ1-2; CDR3: CSVAQYYGYTF
V: TRBV27; J: TRBJ2-1; CDR3: CASSSSGGSSYNEQFF
V: TRBV29-1; J: TRBJ2-7; CDR3: CSVAGTGGPYEQYF
V: TRBV19; J: TRBJ2-3; CDR3: CASSIEGGQETQYF
V: TRBV28; J: TRBJ2-5; CDR3: CASSLNAAGGQQETQYF
V: TRBV28; J: TRBJ2-3; CDR3: CASRPGTSGTGTAQYF
V: TRBV25-1; J: TRBJ2-3; CDR3: CASSDGYTQYF
V: TRBV6-5; J: TRBJ2-7; CDR3: CASKLWDSTYEQYF
V: TRBV30; J: TRBJ1-2; CDR3: CAWSVSGYGYTF
V: TRBV27; J: TRBJ1-1; CDR3: CASRIQGNTEAFF
V: TRBV27; J: TRBJ2-7; CDR3: CASSHPTGSSYEQYF
V: TRBV27; J: TRBJ2-7; CDR3: CASSFWPASSYEQYF
V: TRBV13; J: TRBJ2-7; CDR3: CASSDGGQESYEQYF
V: TRBV5-6; J: TRBJ1-1; CDR3: CASSWGQGAPKDTEAFF
V: TRBV6-1; J: TRBJ2-2; CDR3: CASNGGRGAGELFF
V: TRBV27; J: TRBJ2-7; CDR3: CASSLLASSYEQYF
V: TRBV15; J: TRBJ2-7; CDR3: CATSAWPTGTSYEQYF
V: TRBV28; J: TRBJ1-3; CDR3: CATQKGQGVIHSGNTIYF
V: TRBV6-6; J: TRBJ2-7; CDR3: CASSFRRDRGHEQYF
V: TRBV7-7; J: TRBJ2-1; CDR3: CASSLDRGYEQFF
V: TRBV7-9; J: TRBJ2-3; CDR3: CASRDSAGGGDTQYF
V: TRBV6-6; J: TRBJ2-1; CDR3: CASSASSYNEQFF
V: TRBV7-8; J: TRBJ2-1; CDR3: CASSLSLASGGGNEQFF
V: TRBV7-6; J: TRBJ2-1; CDR3: CASSLEDGLNNEQFF
V: TRBV30; J: TRBJ1-2; CDR3: CACSARGTGGYTF
V: TRBV7-9; J: TRBJ1-5; CDR3: CASSFGQGGNQPQHF
V: TRBV27; J: TRBJ2-1; CDR3: CASRPGGGLIDEQFF